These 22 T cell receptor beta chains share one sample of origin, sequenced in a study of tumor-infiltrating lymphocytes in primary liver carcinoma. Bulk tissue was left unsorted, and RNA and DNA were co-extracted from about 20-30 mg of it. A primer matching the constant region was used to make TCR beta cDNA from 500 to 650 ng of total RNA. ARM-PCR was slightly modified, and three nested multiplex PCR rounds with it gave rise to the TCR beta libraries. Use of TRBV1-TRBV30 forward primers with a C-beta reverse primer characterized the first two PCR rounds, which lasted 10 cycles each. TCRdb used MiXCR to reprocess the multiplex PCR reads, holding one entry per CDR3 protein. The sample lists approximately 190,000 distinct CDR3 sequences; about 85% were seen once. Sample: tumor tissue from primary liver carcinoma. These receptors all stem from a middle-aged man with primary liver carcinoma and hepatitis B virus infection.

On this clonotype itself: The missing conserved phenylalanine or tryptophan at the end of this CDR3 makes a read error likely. CDR3 region: CASRRGATGELFL. In DNA form, the CDR3 reads TGCGCCAGCCGGAGGGGAGCCACTGGGGAGCTGTTTCTT. This chain joins TRBV10-2 and TRBJ2-2; D is possibly TRBD2 (6 bases). V lost 8 bases and J 8 bases, leaving 15 bases between the germline ends. This CDR3 is 13 amino acids long. The germline gives CDR1 WSHSY, CDR2 SAAADI.

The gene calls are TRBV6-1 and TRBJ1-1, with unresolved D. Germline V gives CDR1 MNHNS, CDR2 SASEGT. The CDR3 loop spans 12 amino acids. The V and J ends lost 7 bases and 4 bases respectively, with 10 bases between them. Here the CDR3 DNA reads TGTGCCAGCACTGGGTGGAGCACTGAAGCTTTCTTT. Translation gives CASTGWSTEAFF.

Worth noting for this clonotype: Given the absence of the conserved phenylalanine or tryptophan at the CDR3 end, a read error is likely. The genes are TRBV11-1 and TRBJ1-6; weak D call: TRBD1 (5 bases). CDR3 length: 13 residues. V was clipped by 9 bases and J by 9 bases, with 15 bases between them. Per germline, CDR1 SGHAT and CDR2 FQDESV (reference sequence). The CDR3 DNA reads TGTGCCAGGAGCCGGACACTAGTTTCACCCCTCCACTTA. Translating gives CARSRTLVSPLHL.

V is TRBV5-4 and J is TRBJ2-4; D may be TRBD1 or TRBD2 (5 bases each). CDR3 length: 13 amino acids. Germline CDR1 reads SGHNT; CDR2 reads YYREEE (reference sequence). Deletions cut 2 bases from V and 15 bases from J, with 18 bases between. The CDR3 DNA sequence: TGTGCCAGCAGCTTACCGACCGGGACGGTGATGTACTTC. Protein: CASSLPTGTVMYF. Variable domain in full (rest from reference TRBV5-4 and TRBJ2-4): ETGVTQSPTHLIKTRGQQVTLRCSSQSGHNTVSWYQQALGQGPQFIFQYYREEENGRGNFPPRFSGLQFPNYSSELNVNALELDDSALYLCASSLPTGTVMYFGAGTRLSVL.

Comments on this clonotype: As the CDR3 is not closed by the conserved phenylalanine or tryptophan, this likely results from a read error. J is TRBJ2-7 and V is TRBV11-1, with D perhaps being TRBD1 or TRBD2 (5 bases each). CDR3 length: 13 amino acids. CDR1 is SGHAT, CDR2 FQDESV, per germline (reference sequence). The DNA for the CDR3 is TGTGTCAGCAGCCTGGGGCTAGCAGGGGAGCAGTACATC. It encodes CVSSLGLAGEQYI.

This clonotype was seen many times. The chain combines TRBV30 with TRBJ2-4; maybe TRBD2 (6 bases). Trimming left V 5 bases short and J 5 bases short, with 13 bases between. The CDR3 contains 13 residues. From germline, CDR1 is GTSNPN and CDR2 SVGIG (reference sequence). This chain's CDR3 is CAWGGTGENIQYF. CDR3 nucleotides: TGTGCCTGGGGGGGGACGGGGGAAAACATTCAGTACTTC. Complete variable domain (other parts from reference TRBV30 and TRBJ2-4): SQTIHQWPATLVQPVGSPLSLECTVEGTSNPNLYWYRQAAGRGLQLLFYSVGIGQISSEVPQNLSASRPQDRQFILSSKKLLLSDSGFYLCAWGGTGENIQYFGAGTRLSVL.

The CDR3 spells CVSSLKGGTTVTLEQYF. CDR3 DNA sequence: TGTGTAAGCAGCCTGAAGGGAGGGACTACAGTTACCCTCGAGCAGTACTTC. V is TRBV7-8 and J is TRBJ2-7; TRBD2 agrees at 7 bases. The germline CDR1 and CDR2 sequences are SGHVS and FQNEAQ. This CDR3 region has 17 residues. Supplemented by reference TRBV7-8 and TRBJ2-7, the full variable domain reads GAGVSQSPRYKVAKRGQDVALRCDPISGHVSLFWYQQALGQGPEFLTYFQNEAQLDKSGLPSDRFFAERPEGSVSTLKIQRTQQEDSAVYLCVSSLKGGTTVTLEQYFGPGTRLTVT.

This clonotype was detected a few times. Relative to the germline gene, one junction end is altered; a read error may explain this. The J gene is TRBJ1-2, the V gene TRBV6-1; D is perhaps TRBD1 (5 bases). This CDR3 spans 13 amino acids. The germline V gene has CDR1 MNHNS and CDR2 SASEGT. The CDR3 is CASRETRSYGYTF. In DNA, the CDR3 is TGTGCTAGCAGGGAAACAAGGAGCTATGGCTACACCTTC.

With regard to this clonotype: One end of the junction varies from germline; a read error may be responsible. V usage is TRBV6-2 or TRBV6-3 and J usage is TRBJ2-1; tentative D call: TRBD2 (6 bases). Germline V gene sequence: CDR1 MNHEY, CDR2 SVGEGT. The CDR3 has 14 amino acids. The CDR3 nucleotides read TGTGCCAGCACCCACGGAGGGTCCAACAATGAACAGTTCTTC. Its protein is CASTHGGSNNEQFF.

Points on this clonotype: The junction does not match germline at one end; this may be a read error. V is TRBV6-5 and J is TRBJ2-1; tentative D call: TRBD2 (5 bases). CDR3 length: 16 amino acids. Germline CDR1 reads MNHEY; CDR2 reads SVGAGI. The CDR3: CASSSRAPVGYKEQFF. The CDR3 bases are TGTGCCAGCAGCTCGCGGGCCCCCGTGGGGTACAAGGAGCAGTTCTTC.

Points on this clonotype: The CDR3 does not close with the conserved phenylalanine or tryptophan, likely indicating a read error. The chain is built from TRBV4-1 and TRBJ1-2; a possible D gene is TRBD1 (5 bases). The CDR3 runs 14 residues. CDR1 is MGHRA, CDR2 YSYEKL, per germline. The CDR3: CANSSPVRAGGYTS. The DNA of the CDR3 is TGCGCCAACAGCTCACCGGTCAGGGCGGGGGGCTACACCTCC.

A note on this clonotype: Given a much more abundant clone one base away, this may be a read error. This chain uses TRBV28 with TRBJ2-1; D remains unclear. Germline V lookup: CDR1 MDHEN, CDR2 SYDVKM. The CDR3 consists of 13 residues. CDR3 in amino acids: CTSSLGHFSEQFF. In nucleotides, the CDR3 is TGTACCAGCAGTTTAGGCCATTTTAGTGAGCAGTTCTTC.

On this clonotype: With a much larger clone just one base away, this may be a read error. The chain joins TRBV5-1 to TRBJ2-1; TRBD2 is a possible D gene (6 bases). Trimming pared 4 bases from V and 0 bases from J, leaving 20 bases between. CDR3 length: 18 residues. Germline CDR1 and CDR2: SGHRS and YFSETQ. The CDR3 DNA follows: TGCGCCAGCAGCCCGCCCAGCGGAGGGCTAAGCTCCTACAATGAGCAGTTCTTC. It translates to CASSPPSGGLSSYNEQFF.

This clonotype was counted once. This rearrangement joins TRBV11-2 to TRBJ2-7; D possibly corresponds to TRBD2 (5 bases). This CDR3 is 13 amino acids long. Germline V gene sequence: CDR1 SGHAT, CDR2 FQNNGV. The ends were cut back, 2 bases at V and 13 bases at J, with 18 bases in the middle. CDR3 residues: CASSLSERIQQYF. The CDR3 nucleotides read TGTGCCAGCAGCTTAAGTGAGCGGATCCAACAATACTTC.

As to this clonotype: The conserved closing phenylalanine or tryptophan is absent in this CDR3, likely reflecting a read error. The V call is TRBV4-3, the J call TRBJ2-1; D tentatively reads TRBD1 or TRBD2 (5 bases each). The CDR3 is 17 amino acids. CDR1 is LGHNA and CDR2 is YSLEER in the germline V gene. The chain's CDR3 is CASSQDLDQGPINEQFL. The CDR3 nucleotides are TGCGCCAGCAGCCAAGATTTGGACCAGGGACCTATCAATGAACAGTTCTTA.

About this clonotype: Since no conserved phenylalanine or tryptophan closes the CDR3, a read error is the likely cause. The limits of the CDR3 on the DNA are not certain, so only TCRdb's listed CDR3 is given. This chain's CDR3 is CASSHARGRTGELFY. This chain links TRBV11-2 with TRBJ2-2; the table's D call TRBD1 went unverified against the DNA. The CDR3 length equals 15 residues, ends included. In germline, CDR1 is SGHAT, CDR2 FQNNGV.

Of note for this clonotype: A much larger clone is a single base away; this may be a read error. The CDR3 loop is CASRLGAGELSF. The CDR3 DNA reads TGTGCCAGCAGGCTGGGGGCCGGGGAGCTGTCTTTT. The chain employs TRBV7-9 and TRBJ2-2; tentatively, D is TRBD1 (6 bases). CDR1 is SEHNR and CDR2 is FQNEAQ in the germline V gene (reference sequence). The CDR3 length is 12 residues.

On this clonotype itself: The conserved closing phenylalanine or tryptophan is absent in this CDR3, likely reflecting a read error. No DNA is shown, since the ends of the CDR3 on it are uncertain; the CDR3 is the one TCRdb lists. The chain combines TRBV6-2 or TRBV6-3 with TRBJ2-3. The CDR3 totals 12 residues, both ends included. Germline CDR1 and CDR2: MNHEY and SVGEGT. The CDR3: CASSFSTDTKYI.

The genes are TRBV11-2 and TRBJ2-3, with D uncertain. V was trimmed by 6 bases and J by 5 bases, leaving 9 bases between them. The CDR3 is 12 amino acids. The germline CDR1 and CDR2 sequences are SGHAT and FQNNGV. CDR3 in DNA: TGTGCCAGCAGTGCTCTCATAGATACGCAGTATTTT. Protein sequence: CASSALIDTQYF.

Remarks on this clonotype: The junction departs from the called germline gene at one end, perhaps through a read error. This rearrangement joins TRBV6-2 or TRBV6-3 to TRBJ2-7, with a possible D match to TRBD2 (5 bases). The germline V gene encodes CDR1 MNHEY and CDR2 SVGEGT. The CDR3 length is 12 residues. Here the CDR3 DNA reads TGTGCCAGCAGTTACGACTACTACCAGCAGTACTTC. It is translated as CASSYDYYQQYF.

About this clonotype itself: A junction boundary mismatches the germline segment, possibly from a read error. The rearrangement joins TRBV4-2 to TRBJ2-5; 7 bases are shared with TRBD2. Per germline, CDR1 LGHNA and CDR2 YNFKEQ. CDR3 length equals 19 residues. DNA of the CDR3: TGTGCAAGTAGCCCCAGTTGGACTAACCTAGCGGCCTTTGGAGAGACTCAGTACTTC. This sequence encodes CASSPSWTNLAAFGETQYF.

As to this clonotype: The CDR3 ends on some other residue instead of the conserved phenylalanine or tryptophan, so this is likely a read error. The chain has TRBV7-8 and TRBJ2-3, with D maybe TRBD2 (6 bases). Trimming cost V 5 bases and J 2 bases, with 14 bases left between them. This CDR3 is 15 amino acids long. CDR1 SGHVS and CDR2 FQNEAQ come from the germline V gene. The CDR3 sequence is CASSPLRTITDTQYY. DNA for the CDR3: TGTGCCAGCAGCCCCCTTAGGACTATCACAGATACGCAGTATTAT.